This T cell receptor (beta chain) is drawn from a study of cytomegalovirus exposure and HLA in healthy donors. Method: immunoSEQ multiplex PCR; TCRdb's copy keeps in-frame clones and lacks some. The sample shows roughly 180,000 clones, 75% to 90% of them seen only once. The CDR3 is 15 residues long. With V trimmed by 1 base and J by 4 bases, 7 bases remained unmatched. Germline V lookup: CDR1 SGHRS, CDR2 YFSETQ. A note on this clone: The antigen remains unidentified.

Whole-study results and caveats: Cytomegalovirus-associated TCR beta chains were listed, numbering some 170.

This clonotype originated in a man aged 18-30 years in good health and CMV-seropositive. The rearrangement uses TRBV5-1 and TRBJ1-1; 7 bases line up with TRBD1. Sequencing used PBMCs. The CDR3 DNA sequence: TGCGCCAGCAGCTTGCAACAGGGGTGGGGCACTGAAGCTTTCTTT. Translating gives CASSLQQGWGTEAFF.